Listed below are T cell receptor beta chains from one sample, sequenced in a study of molecular identifiers for immune sequencing clone quantification. TCRdb reanalysed the PCR reads using MiXCR and keeps one entry per CDR3 protein. This sample carries hundreds of thousands of distinct CDR3 sequences, about 25% of them seen once, and the ten largest clones take about 0.8%. The sequencing sample was made of naive CD8+ T cells from blood, with Jurkat cell RNA spiked in. Every receptor here comes from a human donor in good health. Some libraries in this study had Jurkat cell RNA spiked in. CDR3s include the opening cysteine and the closing phenylalanine or tryptophan.

V | length | CDR3
TRBV6-2/TRBV6-3 | 11 | CASSANGEQYF
TRBV4-1 | 17 | CASSQERSSGRTDTQYF
TRBV25-1 | 13 | CASSEPTGLAQYF
TRBV5-4 | 15 | CASSLGRGQSYEQYF
TRBV7-8 | 14 | CASSTRQKSYGYTF
TRBV7-9 | 14 | CASRGDRIGTEAFF
TRBV5-1 | 14 | CASSPRQGATEAFF
TRBV9 | 15 | CASSVVGQKNTEAFF
TRBV25-1 | 13 | CASSDTGTYEQYF
TRBV20-1 | 16 | CSARPQESPNLDTQYF
TRBV2 | 13 | CASIRGLNTEAFF
TRBV11-2 | 16 | CASSSNGGVAYNEQFF
TRBV20-1 | 13 | CSAPTSETYEQYF
TRBV7-9 | 12 | CASSRGYTEAFF
TRBV7-6 | 14 | CASSAAPIGAEAFF
TRBV5-4 | 15 | CASSTQGVSTDTQYF
TRBV4-1 | 18 | CASSQERVAVSSYNQQFF
TRBV7-8 | 14 | CASSRGPTDQPPHF
TRBV11-2 | 16 | CASSLEVAGTYNEQFF
TRBV6-2/TRBV6-3 | 18 | CASSYSGLDVRPNEKLFF
TRBV12-3/TRBV12-4 | 12 | CASSLLRDEQFF
TRBV11-2 | 17 | CASSAIYTSAGTDTQYF
TRBV6-6 | 15 | CASSPTQVSNQPQHF
TRBV2 | 15 | CASSVVNWGDTEAFF
TRBV20-1 | 14 | CSAKTGVYDGELFF
TRBV14 | 14 | CASSQVLSSYEQYF
TRBV24-1 | 11 | CATSDLVEQFF
TRBV30 | 14 | CAWSASSDTDTQYF
TRBV15 | 16 | CATSRDRYRGADTQYF
TRBV7-6 | 15 | CASSQIMGTNEKLFF
TRBV6-5 | 12 | CASRGQYYGYTF
TRBV9 | 14 | CASSVGAPTDTQYF
TRBV29-1 | 15 | CSVERLGGRGNEQFF
TRBV3-1 | 16 | CASSSPAGTGSTEAFF
TRBV7-9 | 15 | CASSLNSGWEETQYF
TRBV21-1 | 15 | CASSTEGPYSYEQYF
TRBV5-1 | 14 | CASSEGSSGNTIYF
TRBV28 | 16 | CASSFSSGTPEYTQYF
TRBV7-9 | 18 | CASSYPNDETRYQETQYF
TRBV4-1 | 15 | CASSLLLAGEAEQYF
TRBV7-9 | 13 | CASSPPLESGYTF
TRBV7-9 | 21 | CASSLPQPGLAGGPPYNEQFF
TRBV29-1 | 14 | CSVTGTGSGNTIYF
TRBV28 | 11 | CASSHGHEQYF
TRBV12-3/TRBV12-4 | 13 | CASSLPSITEASF
TRBV7-2 | 12 | CASSPFGAEQFF
TRBV13 | 13 | CASSPRGGDEAFF
TRBV19 | 15 | CASSMGLTEPYGYTF
TRBV11-2 | 15 | CASSLEVLYNSPLHF
TRBV13 | 15 | CASSPRTGWNTEAFF
TRBV5-3 | 16 | CASSGETGFHPYEQYF
TRBV4-1 | 16 | CASSQGGGAFTGELFF